A selection of T cell receptor beta chains follows, all from one sample in a study of cytomegalovirus exposure and HLA in healthy donors. This table comes from immunoSEQ multiplex PCR, and its TCRdb copy is limited to in-frame clones, with some not included. The sample lists some 65,000 clones, roughly 71% occurring once. What was sequenced was PBMCs. The receptors shown here come from a middle-aged man in good health and CMV-seropositive. The CDR3 runs from the conserved cysteine through the conserved F or W. Each record gives: D gene, J gene, V gene, clone size, CDR3 DNA, CDR3 protein. D genes are given only for firm matches. Expanded clones get a size class; other rows say once, few or many, or leave the size out.

d_gene: TRBD2
j_gene: TRBJ2-7
v_gene: TRBV2
abundance: .
CDR3nt: TGTGCCAGCGGCGGGGGGACTAGCGGGAGCTACGAGCAGTACTTC
CDR3aa: CASGGGTSGSYEQYF

d_gene: TRBD1
j_gene: TRBJ2-7
v_gene: TRBV11-3
abundance: .
CDR3nt: TGTGCCAGCAGCCTAGCCTCGGGACAGGACTACGAGCAGTACTTC
CDR3aa: CASSLASGQDYEQYF

d_gene: TRBD2
j_gene: TRBJ2-1
v_gene: TRBV18
abundance: .
CDR3nt: TGTGCCAGCTCACCTAGCGGGACGACCAATGAGCAGTTCTTC
CDR3aa: CASSPSGTTNEQFF

d_gene: .
j_gene: TRBJ1-1
v_gene: TRBV27
abundance: .
CDR3nt: TGTGCCAGCAGTGAAGGCGGGAAGAACACTGAAGCTTTCTTT
CDR3aa: CASSEGGKNTEAFF

d_gene: .
j_gene: TRBJ2-7
v_gene: TRBV28
abundance: .
CDR3nt: TGTGCCAGCAGCTACCGAACCGCTACCCGCTCCTACGAGCAGTACTTC
CDR3aa: CASSYRTATRSYEQYF

d_gene: .
j_gene: TRBJ1-1
v_gene: TRBV4-1
abundance: .
CDR3nt: TGCGCCAGCAGCCAAGATTTAGCCAGGACTTACACTGAAGCTTTCTTT
CDR3aa: CASSQDLARTYTEAFF

d_gene: TRBD2
j_gene: TRBJ2-3
v_gene: TRBV2
abundance: once
CDR3nt: TGTGCCAGCAGTCCACTAGCGGGGGGCGTCGATACGCAGTATTTT
CDR3aa: CASSPLAGGVDTQYF

d_gene: TRBD2
j_gene: TRBJ2-1
v_gene: TRBV29-1
abundance: .
CDR3nt: TGCAGCGAAACCAGGGGGACTAGCGGGAGTGGTGAGCAGTTCTTC
CDR3aa: CSETRGTSGSGEQFF

d_gene: .
j_gene: TRBJ1-5
v_gene: TRBV30
abundance: .
CDR3nt: TGTGCCTGGAGTGCGACGGACTATAGCAATCAGCCCCAGCATTTT
CDR3aa: CAWSATDYSNQPQHF

d_gene: .
j_gene: TRBJ2-2
v_gene: TRBV13
abundance: few
CDR3nt: TGTGCCAGCAGTCTCCCGGAGACTTTTACCGGGGAGCTGTTTTTT
CDR3aa: CASSLPETFTGELFF